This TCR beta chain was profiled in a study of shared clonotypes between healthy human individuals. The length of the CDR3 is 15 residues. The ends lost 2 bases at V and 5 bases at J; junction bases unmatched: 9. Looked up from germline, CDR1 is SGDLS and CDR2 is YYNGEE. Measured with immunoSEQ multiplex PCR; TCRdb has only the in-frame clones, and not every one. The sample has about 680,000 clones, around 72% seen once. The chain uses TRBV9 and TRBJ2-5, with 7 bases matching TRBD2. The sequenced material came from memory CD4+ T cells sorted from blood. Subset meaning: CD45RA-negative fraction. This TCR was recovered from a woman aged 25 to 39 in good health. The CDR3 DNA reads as TGTGCCAGCAGCGTTTCATTAGGGAGGGAGGAGACCCAGTACTTC. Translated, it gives CASSVSLGREETQYF. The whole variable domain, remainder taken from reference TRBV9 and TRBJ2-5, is DSGVTQTPKHLITATGQRVTLRCSPRSGDLSVYWYQQSLDQGLQFLIQYYNGEERAKGNILERFSAQQFPDLHSELNLSSLELGDSALYFCASSVSLGREETQYFGPGTRLLVL.